The TCR beta chain under discussion was sequenced for a study of blood T cell repertoires in COVID-19 (dated by TCRdb to 2020 to 2022). With regard to the full study: The collaborator samples originated in the United States, Italy and Spain and spanned the acute and convalescent phases of COVID-19. The material from the prospective study consisted of cDNA or gDNA derived from T cells, B-cell-depleted T cells, or PBMCs. Deeply sampled blood TCRbeta repertoires from subjects exposed to, actively infected with, or recovered from COVID-19 were included in the dataset. The repertoires were released in a freely available public database meant as a resource for research on the immune response to SARS-CoV-2. Samples came from the ongoing ImmuneRACE study (first 160 participants) plus 1,254 subjects from 6 global collaborators. Nearly every sample came with metadata listing a de-identified subject ID, COVID-19 status, age in years and sex. Where HLA class I and class II types were available, the types were taken from metadata supplied by the sample provider, not from assay-based typing.

In the prospective study, participants were 18 to 89 years old, resided in around 25 geographic areas of the United States, and were enrolled through a virtual design. In the prospective study, participants were assigned to cohorts based on the clinical history participants reported in a screening survey and a study questionnaire. In the prospective study, whole blood, serum and a nasopharyngeal or oropharyngeal swab were collected from each participant by mobile phlebotomists. Prospective study participants could optionally give additional blood draws and questionnaires over an approximately 2-month period. Prospective study blood samples were shipped either frozen or at room temperature before DNA extraction. The immunoSEQ Assay, a bias-controlled multiplex PCR, was used to amplify TCRbeta CDR3 regions from genomic DNA. Regarding the original processing steps: The number of nucleated cells in each sample was estimated by amplification of reference gene primers within the assay. To quantify the absolute abundance of each unique TCRbeta CDR3 rearrangement, sequence reads were collapsed and filtered. Productive Simpson clonality was computed per sample as the square root of Simpson's diversity index over productive rearrangements. Held by TCRdb, this immuneACCESS table contains in-frame sequences only and omits some clones. Under half of the omission traces to an unresolved V gene where checked; the cause of the rest is unknown. The V and J calls and clone size are taken from that table; D and trimming were inferred from the DNA. The sample data list 150,000 to 200,000 clones, and around 82% of these were observed just once. The top ten hold around 5.2% of the sample.

Study-level results and caveats: Clinical and demographic metadata were provided uncurated, with the amount varying by source and participant.

Points on this clone: Its cognate antigen has yet to be identified. Per-nucleotide qualities are absent, and no much larger clonotype sits a single base away.

V and J are trimmed by 1 base and 4 bases, and the gene matches miss 0 bases of the junction. The CDR3 contains 15 residues, cysteine and phenylalanine counted. Only the CDR3 DNA is retained, 45 bases long and in frame from the first base. For CDR1 and CDR2, the germline V gene (reference sequence) lists LNHDA and SQIVND. The chain is made from TRBV19 and TRBJ2-5, with 13 central nucleotides matching TRBD2. This TCR was sampled from a woman aged 60-75 years with acute COVID-19. The specimen was PBMCs or T cells enriched from blood (not recorded which). The sequenced DNA: TGTGCCAGTAGTATAGGGACTAGCGGGAGAGAGACCCAGTACTTC. The encoded protein is CASSIGTSGRETQYF. Here the CDR3 is joined to the reference TRBV19 and TRBJ2-5 genes, and the full variable domain is: DGGITQSPKYLFRKEGQNVTLSCEQNLNHDAMYWYRQDPGQGLRLIYYSQIVNDFQKGDIAEGYSVSREKKESFPLTVTSAQKNPTAFYLCASSIGTSGRETQYFGPGTRLLVL.